Below, one T cell receptor (beta chain) is given with its context. The sample contains more than one DNA sequence encoding this CDR3. The data are from a study of blood T cell repertoires in COVID-19. The CDR3 contains 15 residues. The V gene's germline CDR1 is SGHNT and CDR2 YYREEE (reference sequence). V lost 1 base and J lost 9; bases outside the gene matches: 5. In the original processing: Estimated nucleated cell counts came from reference gene primer amplification. Measured with immunoSEQ multiplex PCR; TCRdb has only the in-frame clones, and not every one. The DNA gave D and trimming, while V, J and clone size come from that table. This table holds around 300,000 clones, roughly 91% found once.

The clonotype was recovered from a man aged 45 to 65 with active or convalescent COVID-19. V and J are TRBV5-4 and TRBJ1-6; 9 bases are a match to TRBD1. The specimen sequenced was peripheral blood. The CDR3 DNA follows: TGTGCCAGCAGCTTGAACAGGGGGCTGGGTTCACCCCTCCACTTT. Its translation: CASSLNRGLGSPLHF.